Below are 17 T cell receptor beta chains sequenced from a single sample in a study of blood T cell repertoires in COVID-19. Some clones are missing from TCRdb's copy, which holds only in-frame ones; the method was immunoSEQ multiplex PCR. The sample lists hundreds of thousands of clones, roughly 89% occurring once. The sequenced sample consisted of PBMCs or T cells enriched from blood (not recorded which). The receptors were gathered from a man aged 30 to 39 who had been exposed to COVID-19.

The rearrangement uses TRBV4-2 and TRBJ1-6; D call uncertain. The V gene lost 0 bases and the J gene lost 0 bases, with 6 bases spanning the gap. From germline, CDR1 is LGHNA and CDR2 YNFKEQ. CDR3 length: 16 residues. CDR3 bases: TGTGCCAGCAGCCAAGATGCGGCCTCCTATAATTCACCCCTCCACTTT. Translating gives CASSQDAASYNSPLHF.

The chain couples TRBV9 to TRBJ1-2, with a weak D call TRBD1 (6 bases). CDR3 length: 14 amino acids. Germline V lookup: CDR1 SGDLS, CDR2 YYNGEE. The V and J ends lost 3 bases and 5 bases respectively, with 14 bases between them. CDR3 nucleotide sequence: TGTGCCAGCAGCGGGAGGGGAGGGGGTTATGGCTACACCTTC. Translated, it gives CASSGRGGGYGYTF. Variable domain in full (rest from reference TRBV9 and TRBJ1-2): DSGVTQTPKHLITATGQRVTLRCSPRSGDLSVYWYQQSLDQGLQFLIQYYNGEERAKGNILERFSAQQFPDLHSELNLSSLELGDSALYFCASSGRGGGYGYTFGSGTRLTVV.

V gene TRBV7-9 combines with J gene TRBJ1-5; D perhaps matches TRBD1 (6 bases). V was trimmed by 0 bases and J by 9 bases, leaving 12 bases between them. The CDR3 has 14 amino acids. Germline V gives CDR1 SEHNR, CDR2 FQNEAQ (reference sequence). The CDR3 DNA follows: TGTGCCAGCAGCTTAGCCCAGGGGCGGGCGCCCCAGCATTTT. Translating gives CASSLAQGRAPQHF.

The chain carries TRBV7-2 and TRBJ2-2; 8 nucleotides align to TRBD2. The CDR3 has 16 amino acids. Germline CDR1 SGHTA, CDR2 FQGNSA. V trimming: 1 base; J trimming: 4 bases; junction bases outside the gene matches: 5. CDR3 loop: CASSLGFGGGTGELFF. As DNA, the CDR3 is TGTGCCAGCAGCTTAGGCTTCGGGGGGGGCACCGGGGAGCTGTTTTTT.

This clone was counted between two and nine times. This sequence joins TRBV5-1 and TRBJ1-2; D is possibly TRBD1 (6 bases). Germline values: CDR1 SGHRS, CDR2 YFSETQ. Between the trimmed V and J ends, which lost 5 bases and 4 bases, there was a span of 18 bases. There are 15 residues in the CDR3. This CDR3 reads CASRQEPGTSYGYTF. DNA for the CDR3: TGCGCCAGCAGGCAGGAGCCAGGGACAAGCTATGGCTACACCTTC. The whole variable domain, remainder taken from reference TRBV5-1 and TRBJ1-2, is KAGVTQTPRYLIKTRGQQVTLSCSPISGHRSVSWYQQTPGQGLQFLFEYFSETQRNKGNFPGRFSGRQFSNSRSEMNVSTLELGDSALYLCASRQEPGTSYGYTFGSGTRLTVV.

This clone occurred a few times. This chain joins TRBV4-1 and TRBJ1-2, with a weak D call TRBD1 (5 bases). Germline CDR1 reads MGHRA; CDR2 reads YSYEKL. Trimming took 1 base from V and 5 from J, leaving 11 bases between them. This CDR3 is 14 amino acids long. In nucleotides, the CDR3 is TGCGCCAGCAGCCAAGGGGCAGGGAGGTATGGCTACACCTTC. This codes for CASSQGAGRYGYTF.

This clone showed up just once. This rearrangement joins TRBV25-1 to TRBJ1-3, with a tentative D call TRBD1 (6 bases). The CDR3 contains 14 residues. Germline CDR1 and CDR2: MGHDK and SYGVNS. The V gene lost 8 bases and the J gene lost 1 base, with 12 bases spanning the gap. The CDR3 loop reads CASFLTGSGNTIYF. CDR3 sequence (DNA): TGTGCCAGCTTTCTCACAGGGTCTGGAAACACCATATATTTT. The full variable domain, completed using reference TRBV25-1 and TRBJ1-3, is EADIYQTPRYLVIGTGKKITLECSQTMGHDKMYWYQQDPGMELHLIHYSYGVNSTEKGDLSSESTVSRIRTEHFPLTLESARPSHTSQYLCASFLTGSGNTIYFGEGSWLTVV.

CDR3 bases: TGTGCCAGCAGCTTCCGGACAGGGGGCACCGGGGAGCTGTTTTTT. Encoded protein: CASSFRTGGTGELFF. The chain has TRBV7-2 and TRBJ2-2; 10 bases agree with TRBD1. Per germline, CDR1 SGHTA and CDR2 FQGNSA. J gave up 4 bases and V 3 bases, and 2 bases lay outside the gene matches. The CDR3 covers 15 residues.

Of note for this clone: Other DNA sequences in this sample translate to the same CDR3. V and J are TRBV6-5 and TRBJ1-1; D is undetermined. The V end lost 6 bases, the J end lost 3 bases, and 5 bases lay between the germline ends. Per germline, CDR1 MNHEY and CDR2 SVGAGI. CDR3 length equals 11 residues. CDR3 sequence reads: CASRIDTEAFF. The DNA of the CDR3 is TGTGCCAGCAGGATAGACACTGAAGCTTTCTTT.

The CDR3, as DNA: TGCGCCAGCAGTGAGTCAGTTCCGGGTGAGCAGTTCTTC. As protein: CASSESVPGEQFF. The V call is TRBV10-2, the J call TRBJ2-1; unclear D gene. V lost 0 bases and J lost 9, with 9 bases in between. The CDR3 consists of 13 residues. The germline gives CDR1 WSHSY, CDR2 SAAADI.

The rearrangement links TRBV19 to TRBJ1-5; a weak D match, TRBD1 (5 bases). The CDR3 is 17 residues long. Trimming pared 0 bases from V and 1 base from J, leaving 13 bases between. CDR1 and CDR2 (germline): LNHDA, SQIVND (reference sequence). The CDR3 region is CASSIESRGGSNQPQHF. The CDR3 DNA follows: TGTGCCAGTAGTATAGAAAGTAGGGGAGGAAGCAATCAGCCCCAGCATTTT.

The chain carries TRBV27 and TRBJ1-1, with D tentatively TRBD1 (5 bases). With 6 bases removed from V and 6 bases from J, the gap between germline ends came to 17 bases. This CDR3 is 14 amino acids long. The germline V gene encodes CDR1 MNHEY and CDR2 SMNVEV (reference sequence). The CDR3 loop reads CASRTETAYPEAFF. The CDR3 DNA reads as TGTGCCAGCAGGACCGAGACAGCATACCCTGAAGCTTTCTTT.

The chain combines TRBV7-3 with TRBJ2-5; D may be TRBD1 (6 bases). This CDR3 region has 15 residues. Germline V gene lookup returns CDR1 SGHTA and CDR2 FQGTGA. Trimming took 5 bases from V and 1 from J, leaving 14 bases between them. The CDR3 nucleotides are TGTGCCAGCAGCGCTTCAGGGGCCCTCCAAGAGACCCAGTACTTC. Translating gives CASSASGALQETQYF.

The chain recombines TRBV2 with TRBJ2-7; TRBD1 matches at 8 bases. Germline CDR1 and CDR2: SNHLY and FYNNEI. The V and J ends lost 4 bases and 4 bases, in that order; junction bases with no gene match: 12. The CDR3 runs to 16 residues. The CDR3 sequence is CASSVTTDRDLYEQYF. Here the CDR3 DNA reads TGTGCCAGCAGTGTAACAACGGACAGGGACTTATACGAGCAGTACTTC.

The CDR3 DNA is TGTGCCAGCAGCTTAAGACAGGGAGGTGACCAGCCCCAGCATTTT. Protein sequence: CASSLRQGGDQPQHF. The chain couples TRBV7-2 to TRBJ1-5, with 7 bases aligning to TRBD1. CDR3 length: 15 residues. Germline V gene data show CDR1 as SGHTA and CDR2 as FQGNSA. The ends lost 2 bases at V and 7 bases at J; junction bases unmatched: 8. Combining the CDR3 with reference TRBV7-2 and TRBJ1-5 gives the whole variable domain GAGVSQSPSNKVTEKGKDVELRCDPISGHTALYWYRQSLGQGLEFLIYFQGNSAPDKSGLPSDRFSAERTGGSVSTLTIQRTQQEDSAVYLCASSLRQGGDQPQHFGDGTRLSIL.

The rearrangement links TRBV19 to TRBJ2-2; D may be TRBD1 (5 bases). V lost 9 bases and J 2 bases, leaving 19 bases between the germline ends. The CDR3 has 16 residues. The germline gives CDR1 LNHDA, CDR2 SQIVND (reference sequence). CDR3 DNA sequence: TGTGCCAGCAGCCAGGGTAGCCGACGAAACACCGGGGAGCTGTTTTTT. Its protein is CASSQGSRRNTGELFF.

The V and J genes are TRBV27 and TRBJ2-7; no definite D call. Germline V CDR1 and CDR2: MNHEY, SMNVEV (reference sequence). V was pared by 3 bases and J by 1 base, with 7 bases between. The CDR3 is 13 residues long. CDR3 sequence (DNA): TGTGCCAGCAGTTTTTTCAGATCCTACGAGCAGTACTTC. It translates to CASSFFRSYEQYF.